Listed below are T cell receptor beta chains from one sample, sequenced in a study of STAT5B mutations in CD4+ large granular lymphocyte leukemia. Assay: immunoSEQ multiplex PCR; the TCRdb copy retains only in-frame clones and omits some. The sample lists about 48,000 clones; about 70% were seen once. Sequencing was done on a sample of CD4+ T cells from blood buffy coats. The receptors come from a human donor in good health. Both conserved end residues are part of each CDR3. The order of the fields is J gene, D gene, clone size, V gene, CDR3 protein, CDR3 DNA. A D gene is named only where the DNA matches it firmly. Not every row has a clone size; where given, it reads once, few, many or a size class.

TRBJ1-2 | NA | NA | TRBV5-1 | CASSLEGYGYTF | TGCGCCAGCAGCTTGGAAGGCTATGGCTACACCTTC
TRBJ1-5 | NA | NA | TRBV2 | CASSESGGQRLQHF | TGTGCCAGCAGTGAGTCGGGGGGCCAGCGGCTCCAGCATTTT
TRBJ2-3 | NA | NA | TRBV5-6 | CASSFPGPSGRDTQYF | TGTGCCAGCAGCTTCCCGGGCCCCTCAGGCAGAGATACGCAGTATTTT
TRBJ2-4 | NA | NA | TRBV2 | CASSDPVAKNIQYF | TGTGCCAGCAGTGACCCGGTAGCCAAAAACATTCAGTACTTC
TRBJ2-5 | NA | NA | TRBV7-3 | CASSQVGLYQETQYF | TGTGCCAGCAGCCAGGTGGGGTTGTACCAAGAGACCCAGTACTTC
TRBJ1-1 | NA | NA | TRBV7-2 | CASRMDTEAFF | TGTGCCAGCAGGATGGACACTGAAGCTTTCTTT
TRBJ1-4 | NA | NA | TRBV20-1 | CSARDVEKLFF | TGCAGTGCTAGAGACGTTGAAAAACTGTTTTTT
TRBJ1-1 | NA | NA | TRBV28 | CASVAGNTEAFF | TGTGCCAGCGTAGCGGGAAACACTGAAGCTTTCTTT
TRBJ2-6 | NA | few | TRBV4-1 | CASSQGEPGANVLTF | TGCGCCAGCAGCCAAGGGGAGCCTGGGGCCAACGTCCTGACTTTC
TRBJ2-2 | TRBD1 | NA | TRBV19 | CASTDRGRDGELFF | TGTGCCAGTACCGACAGGGGGCGCGACGGGGAGCTGTTTTTT
TRBJ1-3 | NA | few | TRBV10-3 | CAISESYTSSGNTIYF | TGTGCCATCAGTGAGTCTTACACCAGCTCTGGAAACACCATATATTTT
TRBJ2-7 | NA | few | TRBV6-1 | CASRRDSYYEQYF | TGTGCCAGCAGGCGGGACTCCTACTACGAGCAGTACTTC
TRBJ2-5 | NA | NA | TRBV29-1 | CSVEDLGRGWETQYF | TGCAGCGTTGAAGATCTAGGGAGAGGATGGGAGACCCAGTACTTC
TRBJ1-2 | TRBD1 | NA | TRBV5-1 | CASSLTGGSYGYTF | TGCGCCAGCAGCTTGACAGGGGGCAGCTATGGCTACACCTTC
TRBJ1-2 | NA | NA | TRBV6-6 | CASSTIRTGSYGYTF | TGTGCCAGCAGTACGATCAGGACGGGATCCTATGGCTACACCTTC
TRBJ2-3 | NA | few | TRBV5-6 | CASSLMWGGQADTQYF | TGTGCCAGCAGCTTGATGTGGGGGGGCCAGGCAGATACGCAGTATTTT
TRBJ1-5 | TRBD1 | NA | TRBV6-5 | CASSSAGGWNQPQHF | TGTGCCAGCAGCTCGGCAGGGGGCTGGAATCAGCCCCAGCATTTT
TRBJ2-2 | TRBD2 | few | TRBV30 | CAWSAVAGVNTGELFF | TGTGCCTGGAGTGCGGTAGCGGGGGTGAACACCGGGGAGCTGTTTTTT
TRBJ1-5 | TRBD1 | NA | TRBV10-3 | CAISEGQGADQPQHF | TGTGCCATCAGTGAGGGACAGGGGGCGGATCAGCCCCAGCATTTT
TRBJ2-7 | NA | NA | TRBV28 | CASSLRYEQYF | TGTGCCAGCAGTTTAAGGTACGAGCAGTACTTC
TRBJ1-1 | NA | NA | TRBV11-2 | CASSLMEGLNTEAFF | TGTGCCAGCAGCTTAATGGAGGGGCTGAACACTGAAGCTTTCTTT
TRBJ1-1 | NA | NA | TRBV10-3 | CAISELGEGTEAFF | TGTGCCATCAGTGAGTTAGGAGAGGGGACTGAAGCTTTCTTT
TRBJ1-6 | NA | few | TRBV4-1 | CASSQEPGSPAANSPLHF | TGCGCCAGCAGCCAAGAGCCCGGGTCCCCAGCGGCCAATTCACCCCTCCACTTT
TRBJ2-3 | NA | NA | TRBV14 | CASSQIGRDTQYF | TGTGCCAGCAGCCAAATCGGGCGAGATACGCAGTATTTT